Below, 3 T cell receptor beta chains from the same sample are listed, as sequenced in a study of blood T cell repertoires in COVID-19. The data were produced by immunoSEQ multiplex PCR, yet TCRdb's version contains in-frame clones alone and is incomplete. The sample comprises over 120,000 clones, over 60% of which are singletons, and 4.5% rests with the top ten. Sequenced: peripheral blood. Source of these receptors: a woman aged 80 or older with active or convalescent COVID-19.

The chain uses TRBV19 and TRBJ1-1; unclear D gene. This CDR3 region has 15 residues. The germline gives CDR1 LNHDA, CDR2 SQIVND (reference sequence). Trimming left V 3 bases short and J 0 bases short, with 11 bases between. The CDR3 nucleotides are TGTGCCAGTAGTATCGGAGGGCAGATGAACACTGAAGCTTTCTTT. Protein sequence: CASSIGGQMNTEAFF.

The rearrangement links TRBV12-3 or TRBV12-4 to TRBJ1-2, with no clear D. V shed 2 bases and J shed 4 bases, with 8 bases lying between them. This CDR3 spans 13 amino acids. In DNA form, the CDR3 reads TGTGCCAGCAGTTTACGGTCGGGCTATGGCTACACCTTC. Translation gives CASSLRSGYGYTF.

In nucleotides, the CDR3 is TGCAGCGTCGGGGACAGGGGACGATTGACTGAAGCTTTCTTT. Translated: CSVGDRGRLTEAFF. V usage is TRBV29-1 and J usage is TRBJ1-1; 10 positions agree with TRBD1. Germline lookup yields CDR1 SQVTM and CDR2 ANQGSEA. Trimming cost V 6 bases and J 5 bases; bases outside gene matches: 9. CDR3 size: 14 residues.